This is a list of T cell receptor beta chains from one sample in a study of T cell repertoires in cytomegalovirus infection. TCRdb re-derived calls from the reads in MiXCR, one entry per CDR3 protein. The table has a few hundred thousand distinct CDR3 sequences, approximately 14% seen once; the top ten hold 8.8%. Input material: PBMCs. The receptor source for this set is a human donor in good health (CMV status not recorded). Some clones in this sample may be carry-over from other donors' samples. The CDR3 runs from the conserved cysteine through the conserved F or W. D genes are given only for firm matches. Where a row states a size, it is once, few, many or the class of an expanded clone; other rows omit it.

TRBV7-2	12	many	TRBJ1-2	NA	TGTGCCAGCAGCACGGACAGATATGGCTACACCTTC	CASSTDRYGYTF
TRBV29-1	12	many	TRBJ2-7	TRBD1	TGCAGCATCCGGGACAGGGTGCGGGAGCAGTACTTC	CSIRDRVREQYF
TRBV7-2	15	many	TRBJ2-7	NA	TGTGCCAGCAGCCCCCCGGGAGCCCCCTCCTACGAGCAGTACTTC	CASSPPGAPSYEQYF
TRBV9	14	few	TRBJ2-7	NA	TGTGCCAGCAGCGTAGAGCCCGGGCCCTACGAGCAGTACTTC	CASSVEPGPYEQYF
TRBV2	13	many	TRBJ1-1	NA	TGTGCCAGCAGTGAAAGCACCTACACTGAAGCTTTCTTT	CASSESTYTEAFF
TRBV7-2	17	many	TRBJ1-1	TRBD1	TGTGCCAGCAGCTTAGCGGACAGGGGGCGGCGAGAGACTGAAGCTTTCTTT	CASSLADRGRRETEAFF
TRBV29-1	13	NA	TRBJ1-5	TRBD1	TGCAGCGTTAGGACAGGCCCAAATCAGCCCCAGCATTTT	CSVRTGPNQPQHF
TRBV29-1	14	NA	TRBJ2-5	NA	TGCAGCGTTCGTGCACTCGGAAGGGAAGAGACCCAGTACTTC	CSVRALGREETQYF
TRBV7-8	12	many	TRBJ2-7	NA	TGTGCCACCGATCAGGTTTTCGGCGAGCAGTACTTC	CATDQVFGEQYF
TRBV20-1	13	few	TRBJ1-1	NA	TGCAGTGCTAGAGACGTTATGAACACTGAAGCTTTCTTT	CSARDVMNTEAFF
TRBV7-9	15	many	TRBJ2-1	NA	TGTGCCCTATGGGATAAGGGCCCCTCCTACAATGAGCAGTTCTTC	CALWDKGPSYNEQFF
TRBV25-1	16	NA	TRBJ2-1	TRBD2	TGTGCCAGCAGTGCCGCTAGCGGGAGAATGTACAATGAGCAGTTCTTC	CASSAASGRMYNEQFF
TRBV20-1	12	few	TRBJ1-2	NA	TGCAGTGCTCAGGAGGACTACTATGGCTACACCTTC	CSAQEDYYGYTF
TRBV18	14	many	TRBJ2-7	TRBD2	TGTGCCAGCTCACCGCTAGCGGGATTGTACGAGCAGTACTTC	CASSPLAGLYEQYF
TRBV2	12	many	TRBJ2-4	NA	TGTGCCAGCAAGGGGAGTTGGAACATTCAGTACTTC	CASKGSWNIQYF
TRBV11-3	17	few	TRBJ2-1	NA	TGTGCCAGCAGCTTAACCTCGAGAGGGGGAGTTCCTAATGAGCAGTTCTTC	CASSLTSRGGVPNEQFF
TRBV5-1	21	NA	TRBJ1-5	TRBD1	TGCGCCAGCAGACATCTCCGGGGACCGGGACAGGGTATCGATAGCAATCAGCCCCAGCATTTT	CASRHLRGPGQGIDSNQPQHF
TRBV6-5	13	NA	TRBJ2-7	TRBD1	TGTGCCAGCAGTGTCGACAGGGAATACGAGCAGTACTTC	CASSVDREYEQYF
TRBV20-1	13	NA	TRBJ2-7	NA	TGCAGTGCTACTATCGGTAGCTCCTACGAGCAGTACTTC	CSATIGSSYEQYF
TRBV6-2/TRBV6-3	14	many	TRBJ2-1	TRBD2	TGTGCCAGCGAACTAGCGGGAGGGTACAATGAGCAGTTCTTC	CASELAGGYNEQFF
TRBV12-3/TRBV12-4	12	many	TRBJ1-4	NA	TGTGCCAGCTCACAGTTGAATGAAAAACTGTTTTTT	CASSQLNEKLFF
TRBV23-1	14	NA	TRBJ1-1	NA	TGCGCCAGCAGTCTAGACAGCCCGGAGTCTGAAGCTTTCTTT	CASSLDSPESEAFF
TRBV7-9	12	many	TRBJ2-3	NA	TGTGCCAGCAGCCCGGAGGAGGATACGCAGTATTTT	CASSPEEDTQYF
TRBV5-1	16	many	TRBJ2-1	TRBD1	TGCGCCAGCAGCTGGGGTGGCAGGGGGCTGAACACGGAGCAGTTCTTC	CASSWGGRGLNTEQFF